This T cell receptor (beta chain) was profiled in a study of CD8+ T cells in alopecia areata. Germline CDR1 reads SGHDN; CDR2 reads FVKESK. There are 12 residues in the CDR3. V was clipped by 7 bases and J by 6 bases, with 13 bases between them. Treatment specified: oral pan-JAK inhibitor, 5-10 mg twice daily. RNA extraction was followed by reverse transcription into cDNA, which acted as the sequencing template. Method: immunoSEQ multiplex PCR; TCRdb's copy keeps in-frame clones and lacks some. The sample contains 60,000 to 85,000 clones, around 30% of which appear only once. This clonotype was obtained from a human donor with alopecia areata. The material was CD8+ T cells sorted from blood, obtained at week 4, from a patient treated with tofacitinib. The rearrangement joins TRBV14 to TRBJ2-7, with a tentative D call TRBD2 (6 bases). CDR3 in amino acids: CASTIPGVEQYF. CDR3 coding DNA: TGTGCCAGCACCATCCCGGGGGTCGAGCAGTACTTC.